These T cell receptor beta chains were read from a single sample in a study of shared clonotypes between healthy human individuals. Produced via immunoSEQ multiplex PCR; TCRdb's table is partial and in-frame only. The sample records some 2,000,000 clones, roughly 95% being singletons. Sequenced: naive CD4+ T cells sorted from blood. The receptors were sampled from a man between 18 and 29 years old in good health. Each CDR3 is given with its conserved first and last residue. A D gene is named only where the DNA matches it firmly. Clone size appears in some rows only: once, few, many, or a class for an expanded clone.

V gene: TRBV6-6; J gene: TRBJ2-6; D gene: -; clone size: -; CDR3 DNA: TGTGCCAGCAGTTATGTCAGCTCTGGGGCCAACGTCCTGACTTTC; CDR3 protein: CASSYVSSGANVLTF
V gene: TRBV5-4; J gene: TRBJ2-5; D gene: -; clone size: -; CDR3 DNA: TGTGCCAGCAGCTTGACAAGTCAAGAGACCCAGTACTTC; CDR3 protein: CASSLTSQETQYF
V gene: TRBV28; J gene: TRBJ1-1; D gene: -; clone size: -; CDR3 DNA: TGTGCCAGCAGTGCCCGGGGGGGGGCAGGCACTGAAGCTTTCTTT; CDR3 protein: CASSARGGAGTEAFF
V gene: TRBV4-1; J gene: TRBJ2-7; D gene: TRBD1; clone size: -; CDR3 DNA: TGCGCCAGCAGCCAGGGACGGACAGGGGTATTCGAGCAGTACTTC; CDR3 protein: CASSQGRTGVFEQYF
V gene: TRBV6-1; J gene: TRBJ1-3; D gene: -; clone size: once; CDR3 DNA: TGTGCCAGCAGTGAATCAGGGACTGGAAACACCATATATTTT; CDR3 protein: CASSESGTGNTIYF
V gene: TRBV5-1; J gene: TRBJ2-1; D gene: TRBD1; clone size: -; CDR3 DNA: TGCGCCAGCAGCATCGGGGACAGGGAAAGCAATGAGCAGTTCTTC; CDR3 protein: CASSIGDRESNEQFF
V gene: TRBV5-1; J gene: TRBJ2-1; D gene: TRBD1; clone size: -; CDR3 DNA: TGCGCCAGCAGCCCGAGACAGGGGGGCCACAATGAGCAGTTCTTC; CDR3 protein: CASSPRQGGHNEQFF
V gene: TRBV7-2; J gene: TRBJ1-5; D gene: TRBD1; clone size: -; CDR3 DNA: TGTGCCAGCAGTTTGACCGGGACAGGGCTCCAGCCCCAGCATTTT; CDR3 protein: CASSLTGTGLQPQHF
V gene: TRBV4-1; J gene: TRBJ2-3; D gene: -; clone size: -; CDR3 DNA: TGCGCCAGCAGCCAGGCGAACCGCGCCCTAGATACGCAGTATTTT; CDR3 protein: CASSQANRALDTQYF
V gene: TRBV18; J gene: TRBJ2-2; D gene: -; clone size: -; CDR3 DNA: TGTGCCAGCACCGGGACGGTGAACACCGGGGAGCTGTTTTTT; CDR3 protein: CASTGTVNTGELFF
V gene: TRBV9; J gene: TRBJ2-7; D gene: -; clone size: -; CDR3 DNA: TGTGCCAGCCCGTGGGAGCAGTACTTC; CDR3 protein: CASPWEQYF
V gene: TRBV30; J gene: TRBJ2-2; D gene: -; clone size: -; CDR3 DNA: TGTGCCTGGAGACAAGGTGGGGCCGGGGAGCTGTTTTTT; CDR3 protein: CAWRQGGAGELFF
V gene: TRBV19; J gene: TRBJ1-2; D gene: -; clone size: -; CDR3 DNA: TGTGCCAGTAGTACCGGACTGGCTGGCTACACCTTC; CDR3 protein: CASSTGLAGYTF
V gene: TRBV7-2; J gene: TRBJ2-7; D gene: -; clone size: -; CDR3 DNA: TGTGCCAGCAGCTTAGACGGGGGAGTGGCCTACGAGCAGTACTTC; CDR3 protein: CASSLDGGVAYEQYF
V gene: TRBV2; J gene: TRBJ2-7; D gene: TRBD2; clone size: -; CDR3 DNA: TGTGCCAGCAGTGAATCGTCGGGAGGGCCTTTCCACGAGCAGTACTTC; CDR3 protein: CASSESSGGPFHEQYF
V gene: TRBV2; J gene: TRBJ2-5; D gene: -; clone size: -; CDR3 DNA: TGTGCCAGCAGGCGGGTGAAAGAGACCCAGTACTTC; CDR3 protein: CASRRVKETQYF
V gene: TRBV2; J gene: TRBJ1-2; D gene: TRBD1; clone size: -; CDR3 DNA: TGTGCCAGCAGTGCAGGGGGGGCTGGGGACTATGGCTACACCTTC; CDR3 protein: CASSAGGAGDYGYTF
V gene: TRBV5-6; J gene: TRBJ1-5; D gene: -; clone size: -; CDR3 DNA: TGTGCCAGCAGCTTGAGGGGAAACAATCAGCCCCAGCATTTT; CDR3 protein: CASSLRGNNQPQHF
V gene: TRBV4-3; J gene: TRBJ2-7; D gene: -; clone size: -; CDR3 DNA: TGCGCCAGCAGCCAGGAACAGCGCTACGAGCAGTACTTC; CDR3 protein: CASSQEQRYEQYF
V gene: TRBV4-3; J gene: TRBJ2-7; D gene: TRBD2; clone size: -; CDR3 DNA: TGCGCCAGCAGCCAAGATCTCTCGTCTAGCGGGAGTGCCGAGCAGTACTTC; CDR3 protein: CASSQDLSSSGSAEQYF
V gene: TRBV10-3; J gene: TRBJ2-2; D gene: -; clone size: once; CDR3 DNA: TGTGCCATCAGTGATAGGCAGCCCACCGGGGAGCTGTTTTTT; CDR3 protein: CAISDRQPTGELFF
V gene: TRBV5-6; J gene: TRBJ1-1; D gene: TRBD1; clone size: -; CDR3 DNA: TGTGCCAGCAGCTGGGGACAGGCGAACACTGAAGCTTTCTTT; CDR3 protein: CASSWGQANTEAFF
V gene: TRBV9; J gene: TRBJ2-6; D gene: TRBD2; clone size: -; CDR3 DNA: TGTGCCAGCAGCCGGGGGGAGAACAGATTATTCTCTGGGGCCAACGTCCTGACTTTC; CDR3 protein: CASSRGENRLFSGANVLTF
V gene: TRBV9; J gene: TRBJ2-7; D gene: -; clone size: -; CDR3 DNA: TGTGCCAGCAGTCCCGCCGGGGGCTACGAGCAGTACTTC; CDR3 protein: CASSPAGGYEQYF
V gene: TRBV4-1; J gene: TRBJ1-4; D gene: -; clone size: -; CDR3 DNA: TGCGCCAGCAGCCAAGAGCTTGGGACCTCTGCAACTAATGAAAAACTGTTTTTT; CDR3 protein: CASSQELGTSATNEKLFF
V gene: TRBV6-1; J gene: TRBJ2-5; D gene: TRBD1; clone size: -; CDR3 DNA: TGTGCCAGCAGTGGGGGACAGGGGAGAGAGACCCAGTACTTC; CDR3 protein: CASSGGQGRETQYF
V gene: TRBV15; J gene: TRBJ1-4; D gene: -; clone size: -; CDR3 DNA: TGTGCCACCAGCAGCCGGGCAGGGGCTAATGAAAAACTGTTTTTT; CDR3 protein: CATSSRAGANEKLFF
V gene: TRBV19; J gene: TRBJ1-5; D gene: -; clone size: -; CDR3 DNA: TGTGCCAGTATTGAACAGGGAACTATTAGCAATCAGCCCCAGCATTTT; CDR3 protein: CASIEQGTISNQPQHF
V gene: TRBV7-9; J gene: TRBJ1-6; D gene: -; clone size: -; CDR3 DNA: TGTGCCAGCAGCCCTCAAAGCTCCTATAATTCACCCCTCCACTTT; CDR3 protein: CASSPQSSYNSPLHF
V gene: TRBV28; J gene: TRBJ2-7; D gene: TRBD1; clone size: -; CDR3 DNA: TGTGCCAGCACCCCGGACAGGAGCTCCTACGAGCAGTACTTC; CDR3 protein: CASTPDRSSYEQYF
V gene: TRBV12-5; J gene: TRBJ2-7; D gene: -; clone size: -; CDR3 DNA: TGTGCTAGTGGTTTGATTAACTCCAATAGACAGTCTTGTAGGCAGTCTTCTTACTACGAGCAGTACTTC; CDR3 protein: CASGLINSNRQSCRQSSYYEQYF
V gene: TRBV5-1; J gene: TRBJ2-5; D gene: -; clone size: -; CDR3 DNA: TGCGCCAGCAGCTTTTCTCGGGGAGACCAAGAGACCCAGTACTTC; CDR3 protein: CASSFSRGDQETQYF
V gene: TRBV15; J gene: TRBJ2-2; D gene: -; clone size: -; CDR3 DNA: TGTGCCACCAGCAGAGGCGTCAAGAACACCGGGGAGCTGTTTTTT; CDR3 protein: CATSRGVKNTGELFF
V gene: TRBV10-3; J gene: TRBJ2-3; D gene: TRBD2; clone size: once; CDR3 DNA: TGTGCCGGAAGGACTAGCTTGGAAAGCACAGATACGCAGTATTTT; CDR3 protein: CAGRTSLESTDTQYF
V gene: TRBV12-2; J gene: TRBJ1-2; D gene: -; clone size: -; CDR3 DNA: TGTGCAAGTCGCCTAGCCCCAGGAACTACTAACTATGGCTACACCTTC; CDR3 protein: CASRLAPGTTNYGYTF
V gene: TRBV28; J gene: TRBJ2-7; D gene: -; clone size: once; CDR3 DNA: TGTGCCAGCAGTTTTACGATAGGGACAACGTCGACCTACGAGCAGTACTTC; CDR3 protein: CASSFTIGTTSTYEQYF
V gene: TRBV29-1; J gene: TRBJ1-2; D gene: TRBD1; clone size: -; CDR3 DNA: TGCAGCGTGGCGTGGGCAGGGGGATATGGCTACACCTTC; CDR3 protein: CSVAWAGGYGYTF
V gene: TRBV10-3; J gene: TRBJ2-3; D gene: TRBD2; clone size: -; CDR3 DNA: TGTGCCATCAGTCGACTAGCGGTCGGCACAGATACGCAGTATTTT; CDR3 protein: CAISRLAVGTDTQYF
V gene: TRBV6-5; J gene: TRBJ2-5; D gene: -; clone size: -; CDR3 DNA: TGTGCCAGCAGTTACTCATCGGGTTGGGAGACCCAGTACTTC; CDR3 protein: CASSYSSGWETQYF
V gene: TRBV28; J gene: TRBJ1-6; D gene: -; clone size: -; CDR3 DNA: TGTGCCAGCAACGAACTAGCGGGGGGGGCGCTAAGTTCACCCCTCCACTTT; CDR3 protein: CASNELAGGALSSPLHF
V gene: TRBV19; J gene: TRBJ2-1; D gene: TRBD1; clone size: -; CDR3 DNA: TGTGCCAGTAGTATAGGGGACAGATACAATGAGCAGTTCTTC; CDR3 protein: CASSIGDRYNEQFF
V gene: TRBV5-1; J gene: TRBJ2-5; D gene: -; clone size: once; CDR3 DNA: TGCGCCAGCAGCTTGACCGTTCTCCAAGAGACCCAGTACTTC; CDR3 protein: CASSLTVLQETQYF